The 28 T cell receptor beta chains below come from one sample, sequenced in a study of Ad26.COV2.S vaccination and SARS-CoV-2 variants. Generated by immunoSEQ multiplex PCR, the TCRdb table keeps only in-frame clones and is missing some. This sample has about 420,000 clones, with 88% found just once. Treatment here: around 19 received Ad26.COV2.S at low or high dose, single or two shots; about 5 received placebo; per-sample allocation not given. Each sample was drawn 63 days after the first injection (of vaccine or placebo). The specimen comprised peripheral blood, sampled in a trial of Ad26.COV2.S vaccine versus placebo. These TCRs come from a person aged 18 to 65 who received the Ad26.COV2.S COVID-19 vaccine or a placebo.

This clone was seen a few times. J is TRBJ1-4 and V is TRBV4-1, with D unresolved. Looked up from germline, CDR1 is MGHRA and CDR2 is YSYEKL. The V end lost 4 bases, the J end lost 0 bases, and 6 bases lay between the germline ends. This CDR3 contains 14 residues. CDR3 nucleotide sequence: TGCGCCAGCAGCCCCGTTCCAACTAATGAAAAACTGTTTTTT. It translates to CASSPVPTNEKLFF.

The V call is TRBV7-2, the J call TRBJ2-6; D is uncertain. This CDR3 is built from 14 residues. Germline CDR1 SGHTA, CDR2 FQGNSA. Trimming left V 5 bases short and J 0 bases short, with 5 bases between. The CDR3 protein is CASSPSSGANVLTF. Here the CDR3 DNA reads TGTGCCAGCAGCCCCAGCTCTGGGGCCAACGTCCTGACTTTC.

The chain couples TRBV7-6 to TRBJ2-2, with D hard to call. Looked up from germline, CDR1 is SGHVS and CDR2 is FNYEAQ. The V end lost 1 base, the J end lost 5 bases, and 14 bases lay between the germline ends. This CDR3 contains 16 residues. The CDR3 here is CASSLEPHGRTGELFF. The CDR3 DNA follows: TGTGCCAGCAGCTTAGAACCCCACGGAAGGACCGGGGAGCTGTTTTTT. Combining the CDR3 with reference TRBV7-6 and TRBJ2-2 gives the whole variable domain GAGVSQSPRYKVTKRGQDVALRCDPISGHVSLYWYRQALGQGPEFLTYFNYEAQQDKSGLPNDRFSAERPEGSISTLTIQRTEQRDSAMYRCASSLEPHGRTGELFFGEGSRLTVL.

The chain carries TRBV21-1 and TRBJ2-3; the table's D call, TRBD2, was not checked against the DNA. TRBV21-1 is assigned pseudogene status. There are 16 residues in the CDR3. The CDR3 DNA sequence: TGTGCCAGCAGCGCGAGACTAGCGGGGGGGAAAAATACGCAGTATTTT. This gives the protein CASSARLAGGKNTQYF.

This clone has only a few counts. CDR3 nucleotides: TGTGCCAGCAGTGGGACCCCGGCCTCTGGAAACACCATATATTTT. This encodes CASSGTPASGNTIYF. The gene calls are TRBV6-4 and TRBJ1-3; the D is unclear. Trimming pared 4 bases from V and 0 bases from J, leaving 10 bases between. CDR3 size: 15 residues. Germline V lookup: CDR1 MRHNA, CDR2 SNTAGT.

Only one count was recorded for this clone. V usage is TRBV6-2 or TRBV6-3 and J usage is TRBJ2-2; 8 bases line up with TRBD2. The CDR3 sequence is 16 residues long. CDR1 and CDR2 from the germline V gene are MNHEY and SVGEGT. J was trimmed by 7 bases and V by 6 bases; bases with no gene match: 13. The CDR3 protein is CASSPGTRRFGGELFF. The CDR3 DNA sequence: TGTGCCAGCAGCCCCGGGACTAGAAGATTCGGCGGGGAGCTGTTTTTT.

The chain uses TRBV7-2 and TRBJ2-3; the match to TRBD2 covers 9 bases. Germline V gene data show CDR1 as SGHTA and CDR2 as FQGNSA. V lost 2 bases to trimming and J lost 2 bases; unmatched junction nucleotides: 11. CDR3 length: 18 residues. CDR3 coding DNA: TGTGCCAGCAGCTTAACGTGGTTCGCGGGGGGGGCCACAGATACGCAGTATTTT. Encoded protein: CASSLTWFAGGATDTQYF. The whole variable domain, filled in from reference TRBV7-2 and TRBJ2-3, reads GAGVSQSPSNKVTEKGKDVELRCDPISGHTALYWYRQSLGQGLEFLIYFQGNSAPDKSGLPSDRFSAERTGGSVSTLTIQRTQQEDSAVYLCASSLTWFAGGATDTQYFGPGTRLTVL.

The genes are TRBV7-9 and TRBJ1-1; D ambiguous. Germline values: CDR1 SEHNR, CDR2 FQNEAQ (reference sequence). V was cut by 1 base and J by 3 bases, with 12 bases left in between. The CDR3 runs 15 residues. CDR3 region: CASSLGGVQYTEAFF. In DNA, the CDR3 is TGTGCCAGCAGCTTAGGTGGGGTACAGTACACTGAAGCTTTCTTT. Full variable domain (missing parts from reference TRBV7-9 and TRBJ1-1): DTGVSQNPRHKITKRGQNVTFRCDPISEHNRLYWYRQTLGQGPEFLTYFQNEAQLEKSRLLSDRFSAERPKGSFSTLEIQRTEQGDSAMYLCASSLGGVQYTEAFFGQGTRLTVV.

Here the CDR3 DNA reads TGTGCCTGGAGTCTGGGACTAGCGGGGGGTAATGAGCAGTTCTTC. The encoded protein is CAWSLGLAGGNEQFF. The rearrangement uses TRBV30 and TRBJ2-1, with TRBD2 matching 15 bases. With V trimmed by 2 bases and J by 7 bases, 3 bases remained unmatched. The germline gives CDR1 GTSNPN, CDR2 SVGIG (reference sequence). The CDR3 runs 15 residues.

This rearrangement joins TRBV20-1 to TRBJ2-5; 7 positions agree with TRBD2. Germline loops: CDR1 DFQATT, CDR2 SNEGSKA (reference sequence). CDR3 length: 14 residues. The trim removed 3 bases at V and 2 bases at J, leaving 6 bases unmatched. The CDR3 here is CSASSAAGQETQYF. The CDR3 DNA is TGCAGTGCTAGTTCGGCAGCGGGGCAAGAGACCCAGTACTTC.

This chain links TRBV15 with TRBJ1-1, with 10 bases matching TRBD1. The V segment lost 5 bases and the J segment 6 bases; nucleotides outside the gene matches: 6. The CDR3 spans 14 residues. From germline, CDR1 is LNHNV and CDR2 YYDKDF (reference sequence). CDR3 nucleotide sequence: TGTGCCACCAGCCTCGGACAGGGGGTCGCTGAAGCTTTCTTT. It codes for CATSLGQGVAEAFF.

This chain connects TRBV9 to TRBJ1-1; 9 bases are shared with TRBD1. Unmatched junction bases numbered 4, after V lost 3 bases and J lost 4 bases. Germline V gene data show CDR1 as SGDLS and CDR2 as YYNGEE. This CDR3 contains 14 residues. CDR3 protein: CASSATGGSTEAFF. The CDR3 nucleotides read TGTGCCAGCAGCGCGACAGGGGGATCCACTGAAGCTTTCTTT. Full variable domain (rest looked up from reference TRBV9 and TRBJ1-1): DSGVTQTPKHLITATGQRVTLRCSPRSGDLSVYWYQQSLDQGLQFLIQYYNGEERAKGNILERFSAQQFPDLHSELNLSSLELGDSALYFCASSATGGSTEAFFGQGTRLTVV.

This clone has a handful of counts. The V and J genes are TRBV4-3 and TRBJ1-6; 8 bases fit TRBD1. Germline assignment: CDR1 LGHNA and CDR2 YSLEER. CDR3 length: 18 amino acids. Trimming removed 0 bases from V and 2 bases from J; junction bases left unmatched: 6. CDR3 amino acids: CASSQEPQGATYNSPLHF. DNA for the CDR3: TGCGCCAGCAGCCAAGAACCTCAGGGGGCCACCTATAATTCACCCCTCCACTTT.

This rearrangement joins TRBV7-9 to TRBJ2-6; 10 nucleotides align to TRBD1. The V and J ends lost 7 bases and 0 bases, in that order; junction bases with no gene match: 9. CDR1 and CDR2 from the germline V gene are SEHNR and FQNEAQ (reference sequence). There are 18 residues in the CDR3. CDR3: CASTPLTGGISGANVLTF. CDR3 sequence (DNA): TGTGCCAGCACCCCCCTGACAGGGGGCATCTCTGGGGCCAACGTCCTGACTTTC.

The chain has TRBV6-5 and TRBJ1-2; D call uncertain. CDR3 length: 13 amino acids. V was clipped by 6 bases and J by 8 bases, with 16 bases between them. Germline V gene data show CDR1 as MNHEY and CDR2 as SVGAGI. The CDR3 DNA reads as TGTGCCAGCAGCCCCCGGGAAACACGGGGCTACACCTTC. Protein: CASSPRETRGYTF.

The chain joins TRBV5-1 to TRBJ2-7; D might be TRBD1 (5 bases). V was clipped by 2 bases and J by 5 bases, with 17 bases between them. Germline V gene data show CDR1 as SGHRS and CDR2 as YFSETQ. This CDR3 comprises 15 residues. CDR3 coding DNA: TGCGCCAGCAGCTTTTTAGGGGCGAATACGGACGAGCAGTACTTC. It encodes CASSFLGANTDEQYF.

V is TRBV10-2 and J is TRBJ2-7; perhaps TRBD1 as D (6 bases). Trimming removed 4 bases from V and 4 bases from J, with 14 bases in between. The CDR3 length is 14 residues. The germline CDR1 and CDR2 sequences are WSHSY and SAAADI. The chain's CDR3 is CASSVSTGSYEQYF. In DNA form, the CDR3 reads TGCGCCAGCAGTGTATCAACAGGGAGTTACGAGCAGTACTTC.

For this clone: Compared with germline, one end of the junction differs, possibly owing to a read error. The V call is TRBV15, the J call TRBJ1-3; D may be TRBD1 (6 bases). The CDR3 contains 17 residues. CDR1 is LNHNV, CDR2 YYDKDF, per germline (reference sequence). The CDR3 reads CATSREPGTNSGNTIYF. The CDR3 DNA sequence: TGTGCCACCAGCCGAGAGCCTGGGACAAACTCTGGAAACACCATATATTTT.

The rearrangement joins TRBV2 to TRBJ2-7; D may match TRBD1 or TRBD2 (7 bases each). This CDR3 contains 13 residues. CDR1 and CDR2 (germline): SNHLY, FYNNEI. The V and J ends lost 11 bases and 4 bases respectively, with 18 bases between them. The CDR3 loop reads CAGSWQGGYEQYF. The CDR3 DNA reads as TGTGCCGGATCGTGGCAGGGGGGGTACGAGCAGTACTTC.

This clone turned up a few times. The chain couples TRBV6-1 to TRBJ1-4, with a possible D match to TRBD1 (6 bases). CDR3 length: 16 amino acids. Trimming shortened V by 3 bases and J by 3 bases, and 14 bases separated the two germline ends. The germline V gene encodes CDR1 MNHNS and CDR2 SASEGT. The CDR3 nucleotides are TGTGCCAGCAGTGACTTCGGGGGCCCGGCTAATGAAAAACTGTTTTTT. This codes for CASSDFGGPANEKLFF.

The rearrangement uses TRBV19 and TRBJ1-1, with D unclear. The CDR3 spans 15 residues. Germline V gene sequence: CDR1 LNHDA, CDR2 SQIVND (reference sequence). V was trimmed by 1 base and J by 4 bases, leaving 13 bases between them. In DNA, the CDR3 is TGTGCCAGTAGTATAGCCGGGGTCGCGGCCACTGAAGCTTTCTTT. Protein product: CASSIAGVAATEAFF.

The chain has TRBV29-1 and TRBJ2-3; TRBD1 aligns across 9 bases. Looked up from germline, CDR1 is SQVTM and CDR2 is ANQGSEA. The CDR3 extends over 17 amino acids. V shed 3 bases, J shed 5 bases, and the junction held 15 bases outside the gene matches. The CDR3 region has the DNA TGCAGCGTTGATATTGGTTCGAGGGGACAGGGAGGAGATACGCAGTATTTT. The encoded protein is CSVDIGSRGQGGDTQYF.

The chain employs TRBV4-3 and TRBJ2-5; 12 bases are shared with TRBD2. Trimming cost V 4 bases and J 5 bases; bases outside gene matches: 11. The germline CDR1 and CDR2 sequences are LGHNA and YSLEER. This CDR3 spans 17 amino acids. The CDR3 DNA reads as TGCGCCAGCAGCCCCCGACTAGCGGGGGACACGAGGGAGACCCAGTACTTC. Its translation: CASSPRLAGDTRETQYF.

In DNA form, the CDR3 reads TGTGCCAGCAGTTTCCCACGGGGGAGCCCCCATGGCTACACCTTC. Protein sequence: CASSFPRGSPHGYTF. This chain joins TRBV7-9 and TRBJ1-2; maybe TRBD1 (5 bases). Germline CDR1 SEHNR, CDR2 FQNEAQ (reference sequence). This CDR3 has 15 amino acids. With 6 bases removed from V and 6 bases from J, the gap between germline ends came to 20 bases.

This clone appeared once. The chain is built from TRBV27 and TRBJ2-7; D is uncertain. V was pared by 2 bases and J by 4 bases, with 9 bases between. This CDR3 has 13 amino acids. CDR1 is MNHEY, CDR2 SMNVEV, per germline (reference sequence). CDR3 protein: CASSLAAGYEQYF. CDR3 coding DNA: TGTGCCAGCAGTTTAGCCGCCGGTTACGAGCAGTACTTC.

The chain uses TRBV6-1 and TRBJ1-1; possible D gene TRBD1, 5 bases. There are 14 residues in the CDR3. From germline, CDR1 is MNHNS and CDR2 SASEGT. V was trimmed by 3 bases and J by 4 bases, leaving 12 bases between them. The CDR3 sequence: CASSEQGGPTEAFF. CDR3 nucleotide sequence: TGTGCCAGCAGTGAGCAGGGAGGGCCCACTGAAGCTTTCTTT.

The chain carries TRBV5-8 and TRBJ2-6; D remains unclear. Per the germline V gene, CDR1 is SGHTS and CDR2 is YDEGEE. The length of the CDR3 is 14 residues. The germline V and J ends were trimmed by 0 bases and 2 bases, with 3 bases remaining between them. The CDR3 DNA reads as TGTGCCAGCAGCTTGGCTCCTGGGGCCAACGTCCTGACTTTC. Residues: CASSLAPGANVLTF.

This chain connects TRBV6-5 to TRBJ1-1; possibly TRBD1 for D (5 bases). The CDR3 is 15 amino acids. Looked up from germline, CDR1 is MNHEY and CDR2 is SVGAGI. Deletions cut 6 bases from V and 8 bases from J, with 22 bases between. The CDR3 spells CASRNTGTRGSEAFF. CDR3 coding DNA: TGTGCCAGCAGGAACACCGGGACGAGGGGCTCCGAAGCTTTCTTT.